Listed below are T cell receptor beta chains from one sample, sequenced in a study of early T cells in non-severe SARS-CoV-2 infection. One entry per CDR3 protein, called by TCRdb with MiXCR from the 5' RACE reads. The table has fewer than 40,000 distinct CDR3 sequences, 5.7% seen once. The sample taken for sequencing was whole blood. These receptors were obtained from an adult who was a healthcare worker with PCR-confirmed SARS-CoV-2 infection or an uninfected control (not recorded which). CDR3s include the opening cysteine and the closing phenylalanine or tryptophan. The D gene is left open where the match is weak. Rows give clone size only sometimes, using once, few, many, or a class for an expanded clone.

abundance	v_gene	d_gene	j_gene	CDR3aa	CDR3nt
many	TRBV7-6	.	TRBJ2-6	CASSLGAGTGANVLTF	TGTGCCAGCAGCTTAGGGGCAGGGACTGGGGCCAACGTCCTGACTTTC
many	TRBV11-2	.	TRBJ2-2	CASSSGITARGRNTGELFF	TGTGCCAGCAGCTCCGGTATTACAGCAAGGGGCAGGAACACCGGGGAGCTGTTTTTT
many	TRBV6-2/TRBV6-3	.	TRBJ1-4	CASSYGSGGANEKLFF	TGTGCCAGCAGTTACGGATCCGGGGGAGCTAATGAAAAACTGTTTTTT
.	TRBV2	TRBD2	TRBJ2-5	CASSDSTSGPNGGETQYF	TGTGCCAGCAGTGACTCCACTAGCGGGCCCAATGGGGGAGAGACCCAGTACTTC
many	TRBV6-5	.	TRBJ2-5	CASNRDGGGTQYF	TGTGCCAGCAACCGCGATGGGGGCGGGACCCAGTACTTC
many	TRBV19	.	TRBJ2-1	CASSISAESYNEQFF	TGTGCCAGTAGTATATCAGCGGAATCCTACAATGAGCAGTTCTTC
many	TRBV3-1	.	TRBJ2-6	CASSPPTAGANVLTF	TGTGCCAGCAGCCCCCCTACGGCGGGGGCCAACGTCCTGACTTTC
many	TRBV11-2	.	TRBJ2-1	CASSFLKKRGDEQFF	TGTGCCAGCAGCTTCCTGAAGAAAAGGGGAGACGAGCAGTTCTTC
.	TRBV24-1	.	TRBJ2-3	CATSDDAFTDTQYF	TGTGCCACCAGTGATGATGCATTCACAGATACGCAGTATTTT
many	TRBV30	.	TRBJ2-7	CAWSVGLRASPTYEQYF	TGTGCCTGGAGTGTAGGGCTAAGGGCTAGCCCAACCTACGAGCAGTACTTC
many	TRBV6-6	TRBD2	TRBJ2-1	CASSKGTSGSNEQFF	TGTGCCAGCAGTAAAGGGACTAGCGGGAGCAATGAGCAGTTCTTC
.	TRBV5-1	.	TRBJ2-1	CASSFGSGGGSEQFF	TGCGCCAGCAGCTTTGGTAGCGGAGGCGGCAGTGAGCAGTTCTTC
many	TRBV6-5	.	TRBJ2-4	CASSYSGRDGAIQYF	TGTGCCAGCAGTTACTCTGGCAGGGATGGGGCCATTCAGTACTTC
few	TRBV19	TRBD1	TRBJ1-5	CASSLQGGNQPQHF	TGTGCCAGTAGTCTACAGGGGGGCAATCAGCCCCAGCATTTT
many	TRBV7-9	.	TRBJ1-5	CASSHREVQPQHF	TGTGCCAGCAGCCACAGGGAAGTTCAGCCCCAGCATTTT
many	TRBV20-1	.	TRBJ2-1	CSAEGGSYNEQFF	TGCAGTGCTGAGGGGGGGTCCTACAATGAGCAGTTCTTC
many	TRBV24-1	TRBD1	TRBJ1-5	CATSLGQGNNQPQHF	TGTGCCACGTCACTAGGACAGGGGAACAATCAGCCCCAGCATTTT